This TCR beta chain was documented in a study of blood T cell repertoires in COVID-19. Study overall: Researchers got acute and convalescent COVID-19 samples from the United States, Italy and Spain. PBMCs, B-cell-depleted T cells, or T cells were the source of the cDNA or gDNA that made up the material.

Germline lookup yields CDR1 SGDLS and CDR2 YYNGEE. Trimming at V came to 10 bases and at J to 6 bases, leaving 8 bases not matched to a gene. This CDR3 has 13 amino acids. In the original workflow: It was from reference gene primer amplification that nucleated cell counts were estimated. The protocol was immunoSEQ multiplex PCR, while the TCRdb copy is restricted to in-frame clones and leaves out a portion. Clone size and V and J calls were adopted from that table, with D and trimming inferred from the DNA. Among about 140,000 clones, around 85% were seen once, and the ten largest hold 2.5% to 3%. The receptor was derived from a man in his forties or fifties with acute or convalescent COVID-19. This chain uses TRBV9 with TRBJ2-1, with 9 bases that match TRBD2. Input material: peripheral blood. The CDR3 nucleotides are TGTGCCGCTAGCGGGGCGAACTCCAATGAGCAGTTCTTC. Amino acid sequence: CAASGANSNEQFF.